These 9 T cell receptor beta chains originate from one sample sequenced in a study of vaccination and CD4 T cells after COVID-19. Sequenced with the Oncomine TCR Beta short-read assay was DNA taken from cultured CD4+ T cells. TCRdb fed the PCR reads into MiXCR, producing one record per CDR3 protein. The sample consists of about 3,200 distinct CDR3 sequences, roughly 24% of them appearing once. No antigens are known for them. Treatment denoted: approximately nine-day PBMC culture with coronavirus spike peptide pools or control peptides (ViraFEST assay). Specimen: CD4+ T cells from blood, cultured in vitro, collected after SARS-CoV-2 vaccination. The receptor source for this set is a human donor who had recovered from COVID-19.

The chain has TRBV7-6 and TRBJ2-3; TRBD1 agrees at 12 bases. The V gene end was trimmed by 4 bases and the J gene end by 5 bases; junction bases not matched to a gene: 4. The germline V gene encodes CDR1 SGHVS and CDR2 FNYEAQ. This CDR3 has 15 amino acids. The DNA of the CDR3 is TGTGCCAGCAGCTCCGGGGACAGGGGGCAAGATACGCAGTATTTT. Protein sequence: CASSSGDRGQDTQYF.

This chain links TRBV7-8 with TRBJ1-5; no clear D gene. The CDR3 contains 15 residues. Germline loops: CDR1 SGHVS, CDR2 FQNEAQ. Trimming cost V 2 bases and J 4 bases, with 12 bases left between them. This chain's CDR3 is CASSLREERNQPQHF. DNA of the CDR3: TGTGCCAGCAGCTTACGCGAGGAACGAAATCAGCCCCAGCATTTT. Variable domain in full (rest from reference TRBV7-8 and TRBJ1-5): GAGVSQSPRYKVAKRGQDVALRCDPISGHVSLFWYQQALGQGPEFLTYFQNEAQLDKSGLPSDRFFAERPEGSVSTLKIQRTQQEDSAVYLCASSLREERNQPQHFGDGTRLSIL.

This sequence joins TRBV6-2 or TRBV6-3 and TRBJ1-2; 7 bases line up with TRBD1. CDR1 MNHEY and CDR2 SVGEGT come from the germline V gene. Trimming cost V 6 bases and J 1 base; bases outside gene matches: 8. This CDR3 contains 15 residues. Here the CDR3 reads CASRSRQGVNYGYTF. In nucleotides, the CDR3 is TGTGCCAGCAGGAGCCGACAGGGAGTTAACTATGGCTACACCTTC.

The rearrangement links TRBV27 to TRBJ1-2, with D possibly matching TRBD1 (5 bases). The germline V gene has CDR1 MNHEY and CDR2 SMNVEV (reference sequence). Trimming took 6 bases from V and 3 from J, leaving 26 bases between them. The CDR3 contains 18 residues. The CDR3 is CASSPGFEQPKWDYGYTF. For the CDR3, the DNA is TGTGCCAGCAGCCCAGGGTTTGAGCAGCCTAAGTGGGACTATGGCTACACCTTC.

Worth noting for this clonotype: This may arise from a read error, as a much more abundant clone is one base away. This chain links TRBV28 with TRBJ1-1; 7 nucleotides match TRBD1. This CDR3 has 16 residues. V lost 6 bases and J lost 1; bases outside the gene matches: 11. CDR1 is MDHEN and CDR2 is SYDVKM in the germline V gene. CDR3 loop: CASRPGIQGPNTEAFF. The CDR3, as DNA: TGTGCCAGCAGGCCCGGCATACAGGGGCCGAACACTGAAGCTTTCTTT.

This clonotype has a single count. A much larger clone differs by one base, so this may be a read error. The chain couples TRBV10-1 to TRBJ1-2, with TRBD1 matching over 7 bases. CDR1 and CDR2 from the germline V gene are WNHNN and SYGVQD (reference sequence). The CDR3 contains 15 residues. The V gene end was trimmed by 4 bases and the J gene end by 2 bases; junction bases not matched to a gene: 7. The CDR3 sequence: CASSADRTPNYGYTF. CDR3 sequence (DNA): TGCGCCAGCAGTGCGGACAGGACCCCAAACTATGGCTACACCTTC.

The table lists this clonotype with a few counts. The gene calls are TRBV27 and TRBJ2-7, with D perhaps assigned TRBD1 or TRBD2 (5 bases each). Trimming cost V 2 bases and J 3 bases, with 17 bases left between them. The length of the CDR3 is 16 residues. Germline V gives CDR1 MNHEY, CDR2 SMNVEV (reference sequence). CDR3 coding DNA: TGTGCCAGCAGTTTAGGGACGTTTGGAGCCAGCTACGAGCAGTACTTC. This translates into CASSLGTFGASYEQYF.

This chain connects TRBV6-2 or TRBV6-3 to TRBJ1-2; D is uncertain. Trimming cost V 7 bases and J 1 base, with 7 bases left between them. Germline CDR1 and CDR2: MNHEY and SVGEGT. The CDR3 contains 12 residues. The CDR3 is CASNSINYGYTF. The CDR3 coding sequence is TGTGCCAGCAATTCGATTAACTATGGCTACACCTTC.

In its sample, this clonotype was seen a few times. The chain joins TRBV10-3 to TRBJ1-2; weak D call: TRBD1 (5 bases). This CDR3 comprises 14 residues. Germline CDR1 is ENHRY and CDR2 is SYGVKD. The V and J ends lost 6 bases and 8 bases respectively, with 19 bases between them. The CDR3 sequence: CAISPRDSTGGYTF. CDR3 nucleotides: TGTGCCATCAGCCCCCGGGACTCCACCGGGGGCTACACCTTC.